The T cell receptor (beta chain) under discussion was sequenced for a study of T-cell memory formation after mild COVID-19 (dated by TCRdb to the early 2020s). Describing the broader study: TCR sequence clusters from the two donors were found to be largely donor specific. Longitudinal TCRalpha and TCRbeta repertoire sequencing tracked T-cell clones expanding and contracting after mild COVID-19 in a couple of donors. Two young, previously healthy adult volunteers made up the cohort, one male and one female. General conclusions and limits of the study: Contracting CD4+ clones turned up mainly in the CM and EM memory subsets, whereas EMRA was where CD8+ clones were enriched. The detection of some responding clones in pre-infection memory suggests that pre-existing cross-reactive memory T cells joined the SARS-CoV-2 response. Clones that contracted from day 15 to 85 showed balanced CD4/CD8 phenotypes, whereas a second wave of clones that expanded from day 15 to 37 leaned towards CD4+. Whether the second-wave clones peaking on day 37 were SARS-CoV-2 specific was not confirmed. The study included only a couple of mild cases, and larger cohorts that include severe cases with pre-infection samples were judged to be necessary.

The sample holds a few counts of this clonotype. Its specific antigen is unknown. Within one base of it there is no much larger clone, and no base qualities were kept. Ficoll-Paque density gradient centrifugation was the method used to isolate PBMCs. Sequencing was performed on an Illumina NovaSeq 6000. TCRalpha and TCRbeta cDNA libraries were built by 5'RACE with constant-segment primers, adding sample barcodes and unique molecular identifiers. Trizol reagent was used to extract RNA from every sample. Library amplification was performed in two PCR steps, and a second sample barcode and Illumina TruSeq adapters were introduced in the second step. Libraries were sequenced on an Illumina NovaSeq with 2 x 150 bp paired-end reads. Turning to the authors' computational methods: The reads were demultiplexed and collapsed into UMI-guided consensus sequences using migec v1.2.7. Using mixcr v2.1.11, UMI consensuses were aligned to TRA and TRB V and J templates and then assembled into clonotypes. Expanded or contracted clonotypes were those called significant by both edgeR and NoisET, with noise models trained on biological replicates. For edgeR calls, a false discovery rate-adjusted p below 0.01 and a log2 fold-change threshold of 1 were applied. As an exploratory analysis of dynamics, PCA with hierarchical clustering was applied to max-normalized trajectories of the 1000 most abundant clonotypes. Separately sequenced CD4+ and CD8+ repertoires were used to assign a CD4 or CD8 phenotype to each responding clone. The raw public reads went through TCRdb reprocessing: fastp at Q25, MiXCR clone calling, in-frame beta chains kept. Here each entry gathers all rows of one CDR3 protein and keeps the most common genes and DNA. TCRdb assigned the V and J calls; the authors' analysis was not used. The sample records roughly 370,000 distinct CDR3 sequences, about a sixth of which are singletons. The ten largest clones capture 20% to 25% of the sample.

Sequencing was done on a sample of PBMCs or a T cell subset sorted from them (not recorded which). This TCR was recovered from a man between 18 and 29 years old who had mild COVID-19 (a few samples of this study predate the infection). The sample titles of this study are shuffled in the database, so cell type and time point are left out; the donor was told from shared clones.

The encoded CDR3 is CASSLLSGGSPSYNEQFF. The base sequence is TGTGCCAGCAGTTTACTATCCGGAGGGAGTCCCTCCTACAATGAGCAGTTCTTC. The sequence is built from TRBV28 and TRBJ2-1; matching of 6 bases hints at TRBD2 as the D gene. Inclusive of the bounding cysteine and phenylalanine, the CDR3 is 18 residues long. The kept DNA is CDR3 alone, 54 bases in frame from the first base. V is pared back by 2 bases and J by 0 bases, with 17 bases lying between the germline termini. CDR1 is given as MDHEN and CDR2 as SYDVKM, both from the germline V gene. This CDR3, with the reference TRBV28 and TRBJ2-1 proteins standing in past its ends, gives the full variable domain DVKVTQSSRYLVKRTGEKVFLECVQDMDHENMFWYRQDPGLGLRLIYFSYDVKMKEKGDIPEGYSVSREKKERFSLILESASTNQTSMYLCASSLLSGGSPSYNEQFFGPGTRLTVL.